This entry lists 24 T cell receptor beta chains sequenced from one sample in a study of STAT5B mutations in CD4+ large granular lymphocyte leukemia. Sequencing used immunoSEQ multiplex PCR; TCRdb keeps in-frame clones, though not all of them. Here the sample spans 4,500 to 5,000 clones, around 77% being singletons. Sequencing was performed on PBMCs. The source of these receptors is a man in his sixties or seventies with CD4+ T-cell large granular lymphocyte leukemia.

CDR3 amino acids: CASSLTGTSGYNEQFF. As DNA, the CDR3 is TGTGCCAGCAGTTTAACCGGGACTAGCGGCTACAATGAGCAGTTCTTC. The V gene is TRBV27, the J gene TRBJ2-1; TRBD2 aligns across 11 bases. This CDR3 spans 16 amino acids. V lost 2 bases to trimming and J lost 3 bases; unmatched junction nucleotides: 3. Germline-derived CDR1 and CDR2 are MNHEY and SMNVEV (reference sequence).

The CDR3 reads CASSEARGNYGYTF. CDR3 in DNA: TGTGCCAGCAGTGAAGCGCGGGGGAACTATGGCTACACCTTC. The V and J genes are TRBV6-1 and TRBJ1-2; D is possibly TRBD1 (5 bases). The V gene lost 0 bases and the J gene lost 2 bases, with 7 bases spanning the gap. CDR1 and CDR2 from the germline V gene are MNHNS and SASEGT. The CDR3 loop spans 14 amino acids.

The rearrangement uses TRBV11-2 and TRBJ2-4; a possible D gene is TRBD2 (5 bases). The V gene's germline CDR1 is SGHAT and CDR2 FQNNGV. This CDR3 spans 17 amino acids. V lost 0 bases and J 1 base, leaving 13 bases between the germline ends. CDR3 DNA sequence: TGTGCCAGCAGCTTAGATTCGGGGAACGTGGCCAAAAACATTCAGTACTTC. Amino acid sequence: CASSLDSGNVAKNIQYF.

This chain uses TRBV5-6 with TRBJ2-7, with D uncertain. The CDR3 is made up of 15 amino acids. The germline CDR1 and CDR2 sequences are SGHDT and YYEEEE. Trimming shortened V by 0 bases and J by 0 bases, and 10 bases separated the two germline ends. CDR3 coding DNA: TGTGCCAGCAGCTTGGGGAGCATGAGCTCCTACGAGCAGTACGTC. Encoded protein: CASSLGSMSSYEQYV.

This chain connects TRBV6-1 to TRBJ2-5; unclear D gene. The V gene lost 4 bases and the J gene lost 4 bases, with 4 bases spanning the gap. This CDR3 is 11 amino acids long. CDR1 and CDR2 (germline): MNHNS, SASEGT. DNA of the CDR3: TGTGCCAGCAGTGGCGCAGAGACCCAGTACTTC. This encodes CASSGAETQYF.

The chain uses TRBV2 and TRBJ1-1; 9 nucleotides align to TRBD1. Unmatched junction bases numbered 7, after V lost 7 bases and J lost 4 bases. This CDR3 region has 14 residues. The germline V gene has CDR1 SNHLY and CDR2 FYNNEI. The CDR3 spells CASKGTGWGTEAFF. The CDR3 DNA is TGTGCCAGCAAGGGGACAGGGTGGGGCACTGAAGCTTTCTTT.

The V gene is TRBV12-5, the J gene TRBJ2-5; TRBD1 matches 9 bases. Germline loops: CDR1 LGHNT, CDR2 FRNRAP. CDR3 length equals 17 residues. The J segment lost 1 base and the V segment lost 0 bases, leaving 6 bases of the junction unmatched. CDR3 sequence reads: CASGLVWAGQGQETQYF. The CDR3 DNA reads TGTGCTAGTGGTTTGGTATGGGCGGGACAGGGCCAAGAGACCCAGTACTTC.

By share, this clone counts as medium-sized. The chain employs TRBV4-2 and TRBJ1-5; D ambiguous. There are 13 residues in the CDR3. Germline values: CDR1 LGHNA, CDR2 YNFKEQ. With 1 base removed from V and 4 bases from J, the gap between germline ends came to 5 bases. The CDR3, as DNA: TGTGCCAGCAGCCAAGTCTGGAATCAGCCCCAGCATTTT. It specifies CASSQVWNQPQHF.

This CDR3 reads CASSEFRASGRGSYF. The CDR3 nucleotides read TGTGCCAGCAGTGAATTTAGGGCTAGCGGGAGGGGGTCGTACTTC. The chain uses TRBV6-1 and TRBJ2-7; 12 nucleotides align to TRBD2. This CDR3 contains 15 residues. V dropped 2 bases and J dropped 12; count of bases not matched to a gene: 11. From germline, CDR1 is MNHNS and CDR2 SASEGT.

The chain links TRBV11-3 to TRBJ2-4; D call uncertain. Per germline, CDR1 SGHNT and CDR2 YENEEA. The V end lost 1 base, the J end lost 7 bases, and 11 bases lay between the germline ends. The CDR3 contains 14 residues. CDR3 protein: CASSLGGIGNIQYF. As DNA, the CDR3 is TGTGCCAGCAGCTTAGGAGGAATCGGGAACATTCAGTACTTC. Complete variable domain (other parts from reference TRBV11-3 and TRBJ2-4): EAGVVQSPRYKIIEKKQPVAFWCNPISGHNTLYWYLQNLGQGPELLIRYENEEAVDDSQLPKDRFSAERLKGVDSTLKIQPAELGDSAVYLCASSLGGIGNIQYFGAGTRLSVL.

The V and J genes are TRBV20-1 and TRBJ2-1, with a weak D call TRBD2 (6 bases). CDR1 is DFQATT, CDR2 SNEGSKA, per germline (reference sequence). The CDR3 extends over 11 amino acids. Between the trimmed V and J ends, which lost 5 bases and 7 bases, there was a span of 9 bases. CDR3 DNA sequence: TGCAGTGCTGCTAGCGTGAATGAGCAGTTCTTC. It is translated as CSAASVNEQFF.

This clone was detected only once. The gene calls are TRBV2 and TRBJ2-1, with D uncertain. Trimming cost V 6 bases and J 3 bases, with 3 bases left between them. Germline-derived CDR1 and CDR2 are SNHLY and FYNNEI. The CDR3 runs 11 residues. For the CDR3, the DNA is TGTGCCAGCAGCTACTACAATGAGCAGTTCTTC. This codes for CASSYYNEQFF.

CDR3 amino acids: CASSQGLAGTETQYF. Here the CDR3 DNA reads TGCGCCAGCAGTCAGGGACTAGCGGGAACAGAGACCCAGTACTTC. This chain joins TRBV4-1 and TRBJ2-5; the match to TRBD2 covers 13 bases. The CDR3 extends over 15 amino acids. Germline CDR1 MGHRA, CDR2 YSYEKL. The V gene end was trimmed by 6 bases and the J gene end by 4 bases; junction bases not matched to a gene: 5.

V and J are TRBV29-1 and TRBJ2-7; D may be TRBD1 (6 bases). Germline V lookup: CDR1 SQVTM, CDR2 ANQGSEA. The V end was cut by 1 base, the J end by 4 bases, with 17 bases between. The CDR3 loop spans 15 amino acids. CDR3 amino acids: CSVEGGLGAVYEQYF. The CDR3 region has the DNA TGCAGCGTTGAAGGCGGGCTGGGGGCAGTGTACGAGCAGTACTTC.

The CDR3 DNA sequence: TGTGCCCGGCGGGGGCTTGTCTACGAGCAGTACGTC. The encoded protein is CARRGLVYEQYV. The chain employs TRBV6-5 and TRBJ2-7, with D perhaps matching TRBD2 (7 bases). Germline V CDR1 and CDR2: MNHEY, SVGAGI. CDR3 size: 12 residues. Trimming left V 11 bases short and J 3 bases short, with 14 bases between.

The CDR3, as DNA: TGTGCCAGCAAAATACAGGGGGCAGGGGAAAAACTGTTTTTT. This codes for CASKIQGAGEKLFF. The rearrangement links TRBV7-9 to TRBJ1-4, with 9 bases matching TRBD1. The CDR3 sequence is 14 residues long. V shed 7 bases and J 8 bases; nucleotides not matched to a gene: 8. The V gene's germline CDR1 is SEHNR and CDR2 FQNEAQ (reference sequence).

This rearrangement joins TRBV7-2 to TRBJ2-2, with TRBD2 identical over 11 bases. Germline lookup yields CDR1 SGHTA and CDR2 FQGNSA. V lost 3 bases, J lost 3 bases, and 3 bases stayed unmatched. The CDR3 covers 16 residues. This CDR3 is CASSFIAGGYTGELFF. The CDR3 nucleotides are TGTGCCAGCAGCTTCATAGCGGGAGGGTACACCGGGGAGCTGTTTTTT.

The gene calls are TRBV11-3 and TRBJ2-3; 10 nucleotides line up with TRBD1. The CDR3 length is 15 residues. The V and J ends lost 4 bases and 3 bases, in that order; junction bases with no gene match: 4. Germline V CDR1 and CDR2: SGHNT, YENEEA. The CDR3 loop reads CASSSRTGGTDTQYF. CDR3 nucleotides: TGTGCCAGCAGCTCCCGGACAGGGGGGACAGATACGCAGTATTTT.

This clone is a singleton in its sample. The CDR3 loop is CASSLKRGQETQYF. The CDR3 nucleotides read TGTGCCAGCAGCTTGAAGCGGGGCCAAGAGACCCAGTACTTC. V is TRBV5-4 and J is TRBJ2-5; 7 nucleotides align to TRBD2. The CDR3 totals 14 residues. The trim removed 1 base at V and 1 base at J, leaving 1 base unmatched. In germline, CDR1 is SGHNT, CDR2 YYREEE (reference sequence).

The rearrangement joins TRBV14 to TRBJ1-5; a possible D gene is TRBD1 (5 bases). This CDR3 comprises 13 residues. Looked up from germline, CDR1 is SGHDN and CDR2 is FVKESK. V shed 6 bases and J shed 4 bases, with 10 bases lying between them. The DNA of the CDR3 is TGTGCCAGCAGTCCGGACACGAATCAGCCCCAGCATTTT. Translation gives CASSPDTNQPQHF.

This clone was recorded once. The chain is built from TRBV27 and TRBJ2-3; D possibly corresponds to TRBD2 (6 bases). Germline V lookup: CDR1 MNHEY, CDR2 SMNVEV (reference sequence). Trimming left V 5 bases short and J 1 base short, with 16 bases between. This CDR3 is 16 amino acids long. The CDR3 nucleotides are TGTGCCAGCAGTACCAGGACGGGACTCGGCACAGATACGCAGTATTTT. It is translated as CASSTRTGLGTDTQYF.

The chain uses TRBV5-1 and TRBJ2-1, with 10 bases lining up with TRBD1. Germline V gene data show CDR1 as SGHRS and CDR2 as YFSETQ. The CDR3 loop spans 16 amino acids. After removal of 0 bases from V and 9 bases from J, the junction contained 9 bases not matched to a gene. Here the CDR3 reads CASSLAVTGGWSEQFF. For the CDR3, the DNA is TGCGCCAGCAGCTTGGCTGTGACAGGGGGCTGGAGTGAGCAGTTCTTC.

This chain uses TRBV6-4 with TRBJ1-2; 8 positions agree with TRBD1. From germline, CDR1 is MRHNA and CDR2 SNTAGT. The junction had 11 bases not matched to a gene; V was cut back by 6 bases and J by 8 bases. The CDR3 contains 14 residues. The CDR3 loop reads CASRFDRGGGGYTF. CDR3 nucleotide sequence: TGTGCCAGCAGATTCGACAGGGGAGGAGGCGGCTACACCTTC.

CDR3 coding DNA: TGTGCCAGCAGCCCTGGACGCAATGAGCAGTTCTTC. It encodes CASSPGRNEQFF. The J gene is TRBJ2-1, the V gene TRBV2; no clear D. V was pared by 6 bases and J by 6 bases, with 9 bases between. Germline lookup yields CDR1 SNHLY and CDR2 FYNNEI. There are 12 residues in the CDR3.